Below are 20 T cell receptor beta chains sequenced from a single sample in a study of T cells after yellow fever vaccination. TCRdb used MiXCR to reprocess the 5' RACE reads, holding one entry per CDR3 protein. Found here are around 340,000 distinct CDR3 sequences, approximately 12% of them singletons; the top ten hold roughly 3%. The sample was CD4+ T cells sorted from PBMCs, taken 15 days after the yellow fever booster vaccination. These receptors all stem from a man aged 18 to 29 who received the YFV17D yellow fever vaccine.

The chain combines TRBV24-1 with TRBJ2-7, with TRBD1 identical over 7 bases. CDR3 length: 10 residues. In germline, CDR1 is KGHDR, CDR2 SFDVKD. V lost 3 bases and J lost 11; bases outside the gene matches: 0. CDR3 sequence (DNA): TGTGCCACCAGTGATCAGGGGGAGTACTTC. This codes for CATSDQGEYF.

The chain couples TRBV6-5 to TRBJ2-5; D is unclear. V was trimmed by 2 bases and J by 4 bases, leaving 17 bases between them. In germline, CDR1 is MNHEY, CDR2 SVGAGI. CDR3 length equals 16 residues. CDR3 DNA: TGTGCCAGCAGTTACGCTAAAACCTCCCTCGGAGAGACCCAGTACTTC. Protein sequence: CASSYAKTSLGETQYF.

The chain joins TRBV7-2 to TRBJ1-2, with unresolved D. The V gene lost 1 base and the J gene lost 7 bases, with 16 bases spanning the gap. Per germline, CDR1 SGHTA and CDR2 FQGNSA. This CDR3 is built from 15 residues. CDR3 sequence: CASSLERRTSLGYTF. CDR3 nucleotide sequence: TGTGCCAGCAGCTTAGAGCGTCGGACCTCCCTTGGCTACACCTTC.

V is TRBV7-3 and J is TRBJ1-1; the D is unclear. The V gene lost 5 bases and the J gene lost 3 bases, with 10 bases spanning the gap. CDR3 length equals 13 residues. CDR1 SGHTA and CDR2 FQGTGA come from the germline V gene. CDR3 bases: TGTGCCAGCAGCCCACAGATGGACACTGAAGCTTTCTTT. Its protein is CASSPQMDTEAFF.

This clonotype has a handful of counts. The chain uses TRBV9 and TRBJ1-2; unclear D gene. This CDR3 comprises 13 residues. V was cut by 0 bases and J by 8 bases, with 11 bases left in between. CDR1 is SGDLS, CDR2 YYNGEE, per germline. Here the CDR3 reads CASSVVQDLGYTF. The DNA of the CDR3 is TGTGCCAGCAGCGTAGTTCAGGACCTCGGCTACACCTTC.

The CDR3: CASSFSGTGHNEQFF. As DNA, the CDR3 is TGTGCCAGCAGCTTTTCCGGGACAGGGCACAATGAGCAGTTCTTC. The chain combines TRBV7-3 with TRBJ2-1; 9 bases map to TRBD1. The CDR3 has 15 amino acids. J was trimmed by 5 bases and V by 3 bases; bases with no gene match: 5. Germline CDR1 and CDR2: SGHTA and FQGTGA.

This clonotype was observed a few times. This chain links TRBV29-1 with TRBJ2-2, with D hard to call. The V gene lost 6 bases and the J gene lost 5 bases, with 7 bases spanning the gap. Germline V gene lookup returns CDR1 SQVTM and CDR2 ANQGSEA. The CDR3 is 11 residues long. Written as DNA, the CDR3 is TGCAGCGTCTCGTGGACCGGGGAGCTGTTTTTT. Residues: CSVSWTGELFF.

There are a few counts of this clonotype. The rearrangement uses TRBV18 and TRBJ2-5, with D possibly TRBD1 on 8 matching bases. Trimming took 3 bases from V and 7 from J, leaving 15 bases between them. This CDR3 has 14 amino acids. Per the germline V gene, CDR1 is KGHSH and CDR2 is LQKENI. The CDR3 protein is CASSPTGEGVTQYF. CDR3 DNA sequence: TGTGCCAGCTCACCGACAGGGGAGGGAGTGACCCAGTACTTC. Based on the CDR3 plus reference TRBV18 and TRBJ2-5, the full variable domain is NAGVMQNPRHLVRRRGQEARLRCSPMKGHSHVYWYRQLPEEGLKFMVYLQKENIIDESGMPKERFSAEFPKEGPSILRIQQVVRGDSAAYFCASSPTGEGVTQYFGPGTRLLVL.

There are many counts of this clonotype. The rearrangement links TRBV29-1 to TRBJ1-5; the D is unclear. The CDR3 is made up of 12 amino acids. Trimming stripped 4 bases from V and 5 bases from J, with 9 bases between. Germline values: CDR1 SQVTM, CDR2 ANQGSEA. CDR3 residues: CSVADFHQPQHF. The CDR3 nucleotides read TGCAGCGTTGCGGACTTCCATCAGCCCCAGCATTTT.

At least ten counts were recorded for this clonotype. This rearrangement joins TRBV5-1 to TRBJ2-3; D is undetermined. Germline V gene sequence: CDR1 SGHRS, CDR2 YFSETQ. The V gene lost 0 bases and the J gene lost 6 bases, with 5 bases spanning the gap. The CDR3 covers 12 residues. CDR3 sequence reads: CASSLDGDTQYF. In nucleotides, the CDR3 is TGCGCCAGCAGCTTGGATGGGGATACGCAGTATTTT.

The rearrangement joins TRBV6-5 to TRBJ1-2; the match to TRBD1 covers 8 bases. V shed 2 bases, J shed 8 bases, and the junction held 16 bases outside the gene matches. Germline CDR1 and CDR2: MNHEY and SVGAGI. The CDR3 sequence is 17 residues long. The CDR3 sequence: CASSYTYPTGVKGGYTF. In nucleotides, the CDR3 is TGTGCCAGCAGTTACACTTATCCGACAGGGGTGAAGGGCGGCTACACCTTC.

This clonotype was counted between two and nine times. The CDR3 loop reads CASSAQGTRSYEQYV. The CDR3 DNA sequence: TGTGCCAGCAGCGCACAGGGGACTCGCTCCTACGAGCAGTACGTC. The J gene is TRBJ2-7, the V gene TRBV7-2; D perhaps matches TRBD1 (7 bases). CDR1 SGHTA and CDR2 FQGNSA come from the germline V gene. This CDR3 comprises 15 residues. V lost 5 bases and J lost 0, with 14 bases in between.

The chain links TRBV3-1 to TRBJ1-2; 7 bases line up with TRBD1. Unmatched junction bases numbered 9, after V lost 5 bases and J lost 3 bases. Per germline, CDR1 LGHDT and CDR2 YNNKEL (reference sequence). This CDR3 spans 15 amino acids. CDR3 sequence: CASSSRGGAYYGYTF. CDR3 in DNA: TGTGCCAGCAGCTCCCGAGGGGGCGCATACTATGGCTACACCTTC.

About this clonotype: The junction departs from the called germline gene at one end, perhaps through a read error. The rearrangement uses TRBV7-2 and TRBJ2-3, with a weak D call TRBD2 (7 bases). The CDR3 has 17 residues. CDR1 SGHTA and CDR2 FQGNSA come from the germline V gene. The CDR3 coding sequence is TGTGCCAGCAGCTTAGATACGGGGGGCTCTAGCACAGATACGCAGAATTTT. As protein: CASSLDTGGSSTDTQNF. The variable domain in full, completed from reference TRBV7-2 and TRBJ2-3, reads GAGVSQSPSNKVTEKGKDVELRCDPISGHTALYWYRQSLGQGLEFLIYFQGNSAPDKSGLPSDRFSAERTGGSVSTLTIQRTQQEDSAVYLCASSLDTGGSSTDTQNFGPGTRLTVL.

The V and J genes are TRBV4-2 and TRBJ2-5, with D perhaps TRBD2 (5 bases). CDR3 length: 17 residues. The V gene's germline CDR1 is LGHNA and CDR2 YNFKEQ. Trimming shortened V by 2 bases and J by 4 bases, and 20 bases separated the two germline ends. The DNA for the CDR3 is TGTGCCAGCAGCCAACGACCAAGAATTGAGGGCACAGAGACCCAGTACTTC. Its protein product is CASSQRPRIEGTETQYF.

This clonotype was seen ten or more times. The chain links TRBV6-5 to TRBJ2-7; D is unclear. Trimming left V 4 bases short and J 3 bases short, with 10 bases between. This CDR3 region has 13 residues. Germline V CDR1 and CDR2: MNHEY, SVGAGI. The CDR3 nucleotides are TGTGCCAGCAGTTCACACAGCAACTACGAGCAGTACGTC. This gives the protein CASSSHSNYEQYV.

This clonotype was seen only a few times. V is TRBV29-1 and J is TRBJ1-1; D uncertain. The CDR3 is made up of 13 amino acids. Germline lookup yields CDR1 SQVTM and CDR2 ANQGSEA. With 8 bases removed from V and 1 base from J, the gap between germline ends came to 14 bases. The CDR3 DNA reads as TGCAGCCTGGAGACCTCTACGAACACTGAAGCTTTCTTT. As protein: CSLETSTNTEAFF.

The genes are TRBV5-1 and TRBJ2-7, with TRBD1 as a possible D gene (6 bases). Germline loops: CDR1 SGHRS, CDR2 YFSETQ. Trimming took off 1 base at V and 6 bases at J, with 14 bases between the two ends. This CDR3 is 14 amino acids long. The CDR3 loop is CASSLSGALGEQYF. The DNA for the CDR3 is TGCGCCAGCAGCTTGTCAGGGGCTCTCGGCGAGCAGTACTTC. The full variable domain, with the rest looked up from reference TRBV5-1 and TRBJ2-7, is KAGVTQTPRYLIKTRGQQVTLSCSPISGHRSVSWYQQTPGQGLQFLFEYFSETQRNKGNFPGRFSGRQFSNSRSEMNVSTLELGDSALYLCASSLSGALGEQYFGPGTRLTVT.

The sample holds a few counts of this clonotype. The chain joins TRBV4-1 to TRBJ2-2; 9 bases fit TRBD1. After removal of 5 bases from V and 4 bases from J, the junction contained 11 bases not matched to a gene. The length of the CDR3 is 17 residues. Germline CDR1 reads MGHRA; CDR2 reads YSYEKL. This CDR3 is CASSFPGTGRVTGELFF. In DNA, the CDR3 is TGCGCCAGCAGCTTTCCCGGGACAGGGAGGGTCACCGGGGAGCTGTTTTTT.

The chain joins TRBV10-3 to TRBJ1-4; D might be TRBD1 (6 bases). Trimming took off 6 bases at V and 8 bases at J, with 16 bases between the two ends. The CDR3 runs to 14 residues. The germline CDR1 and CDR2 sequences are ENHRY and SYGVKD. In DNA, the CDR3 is TGTGCCATCAGACAGGGAGAAGGTTGGGAAAAACTGTTTTTT. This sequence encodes CAIRQGEGWEKLFF.